These T cell receptor beta chains were read from a single sample in a study of CD8+ T cells in alopecia areata. Method: immunoSEQ multiplex PCR; TCRdb's copy keeps in-frame clones and lacks some. Counted here are about 140,000 clones, 45% to 60% occurring once; the ten biggest clones make up 15% to 20%. The sequencing used CD8+ T cells sorted from blood, collected at week 4, from a patient treated with tofacitinib. The receptors were gathered from a human donor with alopecia areata. The CDR3 runs from the conserved cysteine through the conserved F or W. Each record gives: J gene, D gene, V gene, clone size, CDR3 protein, CDR3 DNA. The D gene is left open where the match is weak. Size is stated for part of the rows, as once, few or many counts, or as a class when the clone is expanded.

j_gene: TRBJ2-3; d_gene: NA; v_gene: TRBV2; abundance: few; CDR3aa: CASSLMPYF; CDR3nt: TGTGCCAGCAGCTTGATGCCGTATTTT
j_gene: TRBJ2-5; d_gene: NA; v_gene: TRBV6-5; abundance: few; CDR3aa: CASSPGEETQYF; CDR3nt: TGTGCCAGCAGTCCCGGGGAAGAGACCCAGTACTTC
j_gene: TRBJ1-1; d_gene: NA; v_gene: TRBV11-2; abundance: NA; CDR3aa: CASALGRPSEAFF; CDR3nt: TGTGCCAGCGCATTGGGGCGGCCGTCGGAAGCTTTCTTT
j_gene: TRBJ1-4; d_gene: NA; v_gene: TRBV10-2; abundance: NA; CDR3aa: CASSVRDEKLFF; CDR3nt: TGCGCCAGCAGTGTCAGGGATGAAAAACTGTTTTTT
j_gene: TRBJ2-5; d_gene: NA; v_gene: TRBV5-6; abundance: once; CDR3aa: CASSLGDWEKTQYF; CDR3nt: TGTGCCAGCAGCTTGGGGGACTGGGAAAAGACCCAGTACTTC
j_gene: TRBJ1-1; d_gene: NA; v_gene: TRBV6-5; abundance: NA; CDR3aa: CASSYGGVYTEAFF; CDR3nt: TGTGCCAGCAGTTACGGCGGGGTTTACACTGAAGCTTTCTTT
j_gene: TRBJ1-5; d_gene: NA; v_gene: TRBV15; abundance: NA; CDR3aa: CATRAVGSNQPQHF; CDR3nt: TGTGCCACCAGGGCGGTCGGTAGCAATCAGCCCCAGCATTTT
j_gene: TRBJ1-1; d_gene: NA; v_gene: TRBV4-1; abundance: few; CDR3aa: CASSQIGGVNTEAFF; CDR3nt: TGCGCCAGCAGCCAAATCGGGGGTGTGAACACTGAAGCTTTCTTT
j_gene: TRBJ2-7; d_gene: NA; v_gene: TRBV30; abundance: few; CDR3aa: CAWSANRDDEQYF; CDR3nt: TGTGCCTGGAGCGCCAACAGGGACGACGAGCAGTACTTC
j_gene: TRBJ2-3; d_gene: TRBD1; v_gene: TRBV27; abundance: NA; CDR3aa: CASSLRTGDTQYF; CDR3nt: TGTGCCAGCAGTTTACGGACAGGCGATACGCAGTATTTT
j_gene: TRBJ2-3; d_gene: TRBD2; v_gene: TRBV7-2; abundance: NA; CDR3aa: CASSYTGGSTDTQYF; CDR3nt: TGTGCCAGCAGCTACACGGGGGGAAGCACAGATACGCAGTATTTT
j_gene: TRBJ1-1; d_gene: NA; v_gene: TRBV30; abundance: NA; CDR3aa: CAWTRITGEAFF; CDR3nt: TGTGCCTGGACACGAATAACGGGTGAAGCTTTCTTT